Included here is one TCR beta chain sequence, with context. The target of this receptor is not known. Per-base qualities were not stored, and no clone one base away is much larger. Libraries were made using the immunoSEQ multiplex PCR assay. The multiplex PCR relied on a mix of 60 forward primers for TCR Vbeta segments and 13 reverse primers for TCR Jbeta segments. A multiplex PCR assay on genomic DNA amplified the CDR3 region of rearranged TCR beta genes. The Illumina HiSeq System was used to sequence the amplified TCR beta libraries as 87-base-pair reads. For the original study's pipeline: A later analysis tallied 75 million to 95 million unique TCR beta chains across the 640 or so repertoires, and about 10 million of those chains were shared by two or more donors. Raw reads were error-corrected and collapsed into unique sequences by a nearest-neighbor algorithm in which closely related sequences were merged to remove PCR and sequencing errors. V, D and J gene segments were assigned by aligning CDR3 sequences to IMGT reference sequences. For a sequence to be retained, a match of at least six nucleotides was required to both a V gene segment and a J gene segment. A rearrangement was called productive if the CDR3 had no stop codons and remained in frame with V and J, and every other rearrangement was called non-productive. Following IMGT convention, CDR3 was defined as the stretch from the second conserved V-encoded cysteine to the conserved J-encoded phenylalanine. In an earlier analysis of more than 550 of the donors, sequences lacking an unambiguous match to a single V gene segment were excluded. In an earlier analysis of several hundred of the donors, V segments were called functional above 56.7% productive rearrangements and were called segregating when the between-donor standard deviation exceeded 5%. To diagnose cytomegalovirus status from the catalog of TCR beta chain sequences, a statistical classification framework was built. A later analysis assigned V and J genes by comparing TCR nucleotide sequences with IMGT/GENE-DB human TR gene sequences. A later analysis assigned CDR3 sequences and most-parsimonious VDJ recombination scenarios with the TCRdist pipeline. In a later analysis, each TCR beta chain was defined by its CDR3 amino acid sequence together with its V-gene family, and reads lacking a unique V-gene family were excluded. In a later analysis, approximately 590 highly shared, low-generation-probability nucleotide sequences were removed to address suspected cross-contamination and a sequencing artifact. For each public chain, a later analysis derived a clonal expansion index from normalized ranks of inferred template counts within each repertoire. In a later analysis, generation probabilities were computed using a VDJ recombination model fitted to out-of-frame rearrangements, and the results were checked against IGoR. A later analysis scored TCR-TCR, TCR-HLA and TCR-CMV co-occurrence with hypergeometric tests, applying a repertoire-size bias correction to TCR pairs. False discovery rates were estimated in a later analysis by permuting HLA or CMV assignments 20 times. In a later analysis, co-occurring TCRs were grouped using DBSCAN, with TCRdist sequence similarity added in when clustering inside HLA-allele-positive subsets. Co-occurrence clustering excluded repertoires with fewer than 30,000 or more than 120,000 public chains, plus five with anomalous nucleotide sharing. TCRdb took over this immuneACCESS table, retaining in-frame rearrangements with V and J assigned. Such tables are incomplete; in checked studies, under half of the missing clones stem from an unresolved V gene, and the remainder is unexplained. The V and J calls and clone size were taken over from that table, and D and trimming were inferred from the DNA. Recorded for this sample are about 170,000 clones; around 79% of them occurred a single time. The ten largest clones add up to 6% to 7% of the sample.

The junction shows trimming of 4 bases on V and 0 bases on J, plus 10 bases between the germline ends. CDR1 and CDR2 were assigned from the germline V gene as SGHDN and FVKESK. Taken from cysteine to phenylalanine, the CDR3 has 15 residues. The entry retains the CDR3 DNA only, 45 bases that are in frame from base 1. In total, approximately 610 healthy bone marrow donors made up the cohort. Cohort members were all nominally healthy when sampled, although unrecorded immune exposures were likely present. The donor tested CMV seropositive and was one of the 289 seropositive cohort members. Each donor provided a peripheral blood sample, and peripheral blood mononuclear cells were used for TCR beta sequencing. The Qiagen DNeasy Blood Extraction Kit was used to extract genomic DNA from the blood cell samples. The data originate from a study of cytomegalovirus exposure and HLA in healthy donors (TCRdb year 2017). Study-level background: An earlier analysis of 587 of the donors reported over 250 Gb of sequence data and around 100 million unique TCR beta sequences obtained from roughly 180 million T cells. About 320 gigabases of sequencing data and 70 million to 85 million unique TCR sequences were included in an early release covering 550 to 650 HLA-typed donors. Of the roughly 400 genotyped donors, approximately 83% fell in the genetic ancestry cluster associated with self-reported Caucasian donors. The study aimed to test whether cataloging public T cell receptors could reveal signatures of past pathogen exposure. The study used immunosequencing to profile the T cell repertoires of hundreds of subjects and linked those repertoires to cytomegalovirus serostatus. Besides the first cohort of hundreds of subjects, a separate validation cohort made up of 120 different subjects was used. To predict cytomegalovirus infection status, the study combined high-throughput TCR immunosequencing, statistical association of individual TCRs with disease status, and machine learning. To study patterns of TCR occurrence, a later analysis re-analyzed previously published TCR beta repertoires from around 700 donors and added high-resolution HLA genotyping. The later analysis used no new phenotypic data to find candidate immune exposures, relying instead on TCR beta sequences and their occurrence across donors. To decide whether each TCR beta V gene segment behaved as functional or pseudogenic, an earlier analysis of some 540 of the donors relied on high-throughput TCR beta sequencing. Donor age, sex, ethnicity and CMV serostatus were compiled together with the repertoire data. In a later genetic analysis, genome-wide SNP genotypes for about three fifths of the 666 donors were used, and that subset was treated as a discovery cohort. All discovery cohort repertoires had been generated using a single sequencing platform. HLA typing included class I and class II loci at four-digit resolution. The number of typed donors differed by locus: 629-630 for A, B, C, DRB1 and DQB1; 500 to 550 for DQA1; over 600 for DPA1; and roughly 450 for DPB1. Five DR-DQ haplotypes were treated as single units for association and clustering because of strong linkage in the cohort. Among 398 genotyped donors of the cohort, an average of roughly 240,000 unique TCR beta nucleotide sequences were sequenced per donor, about a sixth of them non-productive.

What the research found in general, with its limitations: A cluster of highly shared sequence variants was judged likely to be a technical artifact of the sequencing pipeline. Roughly uniform sequencing depth across donors was assumed in presence/absence analyses, although this assumption may not hold. For the cohort, immune exposure information was limited to CMV serostatus. According to a later analysis, parvovirus B19, influenza, CMV and Epstein-Barr virus appeared linked to several top co-occurrence clusters. Linkage disequilibrium might explain the correlated functional status among segregating V segments, but an unknown experimental factor could not be ruled out. In a later analysis, some 18,000 TCR beta sequences were associated with specific HLA alleles at a false discovery rate of 0.05. In a later analysis, most CMV-associated TCR beta chains were found to appear HLA-restricted, with HLA associations seemingly driven largely by CMV exposure. Most TCR sequences were seen in very few donors, while some public TCRs were found in many individuals. Only TCR beta chains were sequenced in this cohort, and the absence of alpha or paired-chain data limited detectable features. Strong co-occurrence of HLA alleles, especially DR and DQ, made assigning TCR associations to individual alleles difficult. Broadly in line with IMGT annotations, most TCR beta V segments showed up in productive rearrangements about 87% or about 30% of the time in an earlier analysis of around 550 of the donors. The study gave a list of about 170 TCR beta chains associated with cytomegalovirus. An association between a missense DCLRE1C variant and V-gene and J-gene trimming of TCR beta chains was found in a later genetic analysis and replicated in an independent cohort. A further reported finding was that TCR beta sequences accurately predicted the HLA-A and HLA-B alleles for most subjects in the first cohort. The authors suggested that the approach could potentially be generalized to other disease states and immunological phenotypes. In a later genetic analysis, fewer N-insertions in productive TCRs were reported among donors in an Asian-associated ancestry cluster than the roughly 700-donor mean. Cytomegalovirus status was reported to be diagnosed by the classifier with high specificity and sensitivity in both the original and validation cohorts. In a later analysis, HLA-associated TCR beta chains were found to be more clonally expanded and to have lower generation probabilities than equally common non-associated chains. A few of the identified cytomegalovirus-associated TCR beta chains were confirmed in vitro to be specific for cytomegalovirus antigens. Because the 87-base-pair reads could not distinguish some IMGT-functional V segments, including TRBV6-2 and TRBV6-3, those segments were excluded. The earlier analysis of approximately 540 of the donors excluded some 15 rarely observed V segments, including chromosome 9 orphons, because counts were too low. A later analysis found that TCR association rates varied across HLA loci, with DRB1 alleles showing the most associated TCRs and HLA-C alleles the fewest. HLA typing was unavailable for some donors at each locus, so association tests used only the typed subset.

This TCR was recovered from a man aged 35 to 55 in good health and CMV-seropositive. The chain is encoded by TRBV14 joined to TRBJ2-1; possibly the D gene is TRBD2, per 5 matching bases. Sample: PBMCs. The CDR3 sequence is CASSPKLGSYNEQFF. In nucleotides, the sequence is TGTGCCAGCAGCCCAAAACTAGGCTCCTACAATGAGCAGTTCTTC. With the portions outside the CDR3 filled from the reference TRBV14 and TRBJ2-1 genes, the complete variable region becomes EAGVTQFPSHSVIEKGQTVTLRCDPISGHDNLYWYRRVMGKEIKFLLHFVKESKQDESGMPNNRFLAERTGGTYSTLKVQPAELEDSGVYFCASSPKLGSYNEQFFGPGTRLTVL.